This T cell receptor beta chain was retrieved from a study of T cell repertoires in cytomegalovirus infection. Worth noting for this clonotype: Its antigen is unknown.

Germline-derived CDR1 and CDR2 are SGHTA and FQGNSA. The CDR3 is 17 amino acids. V was clipped by 2 bases and J by 7 bases, with 20 bases between them. TCRdb re-called the reads with MiXCR, one entry per CDR3 protein. The sample records roughly 920,000 distinct CDR3 sequences, 30% to 40% being singletons. The sequences come from cultured CD8+ T cells from PBMCs, collected from culture after CMV antigen stimulation. The chain joins TRBV7-2 to TRBJ2-2; D may be TRBD1 (6 bases). This receptor was identified in a human donor in good health (CMV status not recorded). Some clones in this sample may be carry-over from other donors' samples. CDR3 in DNA: TGTGCCAGCAGCTTACGGGTTATGGACAGTAATTTCGGGGAGCTGTTTTTT. Encoded protein: CASSLRVMDSNFGELFF.